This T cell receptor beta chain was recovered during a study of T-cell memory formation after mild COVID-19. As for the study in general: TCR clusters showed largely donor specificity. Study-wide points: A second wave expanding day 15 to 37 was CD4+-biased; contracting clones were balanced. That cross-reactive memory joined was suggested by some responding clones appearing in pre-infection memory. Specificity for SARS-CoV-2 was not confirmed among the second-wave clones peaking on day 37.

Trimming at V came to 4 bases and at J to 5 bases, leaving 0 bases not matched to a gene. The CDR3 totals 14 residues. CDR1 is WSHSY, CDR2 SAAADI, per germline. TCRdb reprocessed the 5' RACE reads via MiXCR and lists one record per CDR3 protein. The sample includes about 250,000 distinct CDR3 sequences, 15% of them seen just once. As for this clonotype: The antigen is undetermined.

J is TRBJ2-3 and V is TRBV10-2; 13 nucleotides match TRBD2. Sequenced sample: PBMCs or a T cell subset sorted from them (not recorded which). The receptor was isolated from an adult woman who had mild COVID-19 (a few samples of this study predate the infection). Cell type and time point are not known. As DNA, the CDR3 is TGCGCCAGCAGTGGACTAGCGGGAGGAGATACGCAGTATTTT. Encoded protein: CASSGLAGGDTQYF.